This record covers a single T cell receptor (beta chain). CDR1 PRHDT and CDR2 FYEKMQ come from the germline V gene (reference sequence). The CDR3 loop spans 16 amino acids. V gave up 4 bases and J gave up 7 bases; unmatched junction bases: 11. The entry originates in a study of cytomegalovirus exposure and HLA in healthy donors. 60 Vbeta and 13 Jbeta primers were used in PCR. Repertoires were generated with immunoSEQ multiplex PCR, while TCRdb's copy carries only in-frame clones and drops some. The sample contains 95,000 to 130,000 clones, 79% of which appear only once. Material: PBMCs. This chain joins TRBV13 and TRBJ2-1; the match to TRBD1 covers 9 bases. The TCR was taken from a man aged 25-45 years in good health and CMV-seropositive. The CDR3 is CASSYRDRDPSNEQFF. The CDR3 DNA follows: TGTGCCAGCAGCTACCGGGACAGGGATCCTTCAAATGAGCAGTTCTTC.